This TCR beta chain was sequenced for a study of T cell responses to AZD1222 COVID-19 vaccine. The study's findings and limits: The repertoires were collected only after the peak T cell response. Of spike-specific TCRs, nearly half reportedly target regions left unmutated in variants. Spike-specific TCRs gained breadth and depth after people received two AZD1222 doses.

Assay used: immunoSEQ multiplex PCR; TCRdb lists only in-frame clones, some missing. The sample includes tens of thousands of clones, 90% of them seen just once. A note on this clone: What it binds is unknown.

The material was peripheral blood, obtained on day 0 of AZD1222 vaccination. The receptor was isolated from an adult in good health.

The CDR3 coding sequence is TGTGCCAGCAGTGAGGGGGGCTCTGGGGCCAACGTCCTGACTTTC. Protein: CASSEGGSGANVLTF. This chain links TRBV28 with TRBJ2-6; D possibly matches TRBD1 or TRBD2 (6 bases each). Per the germline V gene, CDR1 is MDHEN and CDR2 is SYDVKM. The CDR3 length is 15 residues. V was cut by 5 bases and J by 0 bases, with 8 bases left in between.